A single T cell receptor beta chain is shown here with its context. The clone's antigen remains unknown. No base-level quality is on record; no much larger clone is a single base apart. The sample comes from a study of blood T cell repertoires in COVID-19 (dated by TCRdb to about 2020). For the study in its entirety: Samples from collaborators originated in the United States, Italy and Spain and spanned both the acute and convalescent phases of COVID-19. The dataset comprised deeply sampled blood TCRbeta repertoires from subjects exposed to, actively infected with, or recovered from COVID-19. Sample metadata almost always included a de-identified subject ID, COVID-19 status, age in years and sex. A freely available public database, intended as a resource for researchers studying the immune response to SARS-CoV-2, is where the repertoires were released. Where available, HLA class I and class II types were obtained from metadata supplied by the sample provider rather than from assay-based typing. The samples were drawn from two sources: the first 160 participants of the ongoing ImmuneRACE study, and over 950 subjects contributed by 6 global collaborators. The prospective study material was composed of cDNA or gDNA derived from T cells, B-cell-depleted T cells, or PBMCs. The research as a whole found: How much clinical and demographic metadata was included differed by source and by participant, and the metadata was provided uncurated.

TCRbeta CDR3 regions were amplified from genomic DNA by means of the immunoSEQ Assay, a bias-controlled multiplex PCR. The authors' pipeline ran thus. The number of nucleated cells in each sample was estimated by amplification of reference gene primers within the assay. Sequence reads were collapsed and filtered to measure the absolute abundance of every unique TCRbeta CDR3 rearrangement. Productive Simpson clonality was computed per sample as the square root of Simpson's diversity index over productive rearrangements. TCRdb provides this immuneACCESS table in a form limited to in-frame rearrangements. Some clones are lacking; in checked studies, under half of them reflect an unresolved V gene, and why the rest are absent is not known. V and J calls and clone size are given by that table; D and trimming were obtained from the DNA. Within this sample are roughly 70,000 clones, with 90% of them counted one time only. The leading ten clones occupy approximately 6.3% of the sample.

The collaborating institutions used their own protocols to collect whole blood in K2EDTA tubes. For TCRbeta analysis, collaborators shipped samples in one of three forms: frozen whole blood, isolated PBMCs, or DNA extracted from either of those sample types. The CDR3, cysteine through phenylalanine, is 17 amino acids long. Of the read, only the CDR3 DNA is kept; its 51 bases are in frame from base 1. The sequencing sample was made of peripheral blood. The chain uses TRBV21-1 and TRBJ2-1; the table calls TRBD1, which could not be checked here. TRBV21-1 is marked as a pseudogene. This TCR was sampled from an elderly woman with active COVID-19. The DNA sequence reads TGTGCCAGCAGCAAAGCTAGGGGGCCTCACTCCTACAATGAGCAGTTCTTC. The resulting protein is CASSKARGPHSYNEQFF.